The 4 T cell receptor beta chains given below trace back to one sample, sequenced in a study of molecular identifiers for immune sequencing clone quantification. TCRdb reprocessed the PCR reads with MiXCR, giving one entry per CDR3 protein. Of 550,000 to 750,000 distinct CDR3 sequences listed, just under 20% are singletons. The sample was naive CD8+ T cells from blood, with Jurkat cell RNA spiked in. Subset specified: FACS-sorted CD8+CD4-CCR7+CD45RA+ naive T cells. Receptor source: a human donor in good health. Some libraries in this study had Jurkat cell RNA spiked in.

This clonotype was observed a handful of times. The CDR3 carries no conserved terminal phenylalanine or tryptophan, so it likely arises from a read error. The J gene is TRBJ1-5, the V gene TRBV12-3 or TRBV12-4; no clear D gene. The V and J ends lost 1 base and 2 bases respectively, with 6 bases between them. The CDR3 runs 14 residues. CDR3 amino acids: CASSLGAGNQPQHL. CDR3 in DNA: TGTGCCAGCAGTTTAGGGGCAGGCAATCAGCCCCAGCATCTT.

DNA for the CDR3: TGTGCCAGCAGTTTGTCGGTGCGGGCCAGCTCCTACGAGCAGTACTTC. It yields the protein CASSLSVRASSYEQYF. The V call is TRBV27, the J call TRBJ2-7; possible D gene TRBD2, 5 bases. The CDR3 extends over 16 amino acids. With 3 bases removed from V and 0 bases from J, the gap between germline ends came to 15 bases. The germline V gene encodes CDR1 MNHEY and CDR2 SMNVEV (reference sequence).

About this clonotype itself: One end of the junction is discordant with germline, which a read error may explain. This sequence joins TRBV19 and TRBJ2-1, with 8 bases aligning to TRBD1. Looked up from germline, CDR1 is LNHDA and CDR2 is SQIVND (reference sequence). The CDR3 consists of 15 residues. In nucleotides, the CDR3 is TGTGCCAGTAGTATAGCGCACAGGGGGAATAATGAGCGGTTCTTC. Translated, it gives CASSIAHRGNNERFF.

This rearrangement joins TRBV11-2 to TRBJ2-1; TRBD2 is a possible D gene (6 bases). The V end was cut by 1 base, the J end by 4 bases, with 14 bases between. Germline values: CDR1 SGHAT, CDR2 FQNNGV. The CDR3 extends over 16 amino acids. Here the CDR3 DNA reads TGTGCCAGCAGCTTAGGGTGGATTGGGGGGTACAATGAGCAGTTCTTC. Translating it yields CASSLGWIGGYNEQFF.